These 31 T cell receptor beta chains came from one sample sequenced in a study of CD8 T cells in Susac syndrome. With random hexamers, reverse transcription was performed on roughly 0.45 to 1 ug of RNA. Using its own MiXCR run on the immunoSEQ multiplex PCR reads, TCRdb lists one record per CDR3 protein. In the table there are about 120,000 distinct CDR3 sequences, about 93% of which are singletons. The specimen sequenced was CD4+ T cells from PBMCs. Receptors were obtained from a human donor in good health.

The chain uses TRBV28 and TRBJ1-5; D unresolved. The V end was cut by 7 bases, the J end by 7 bases, with 11 bases between. This CDR3 comprises 12 residues. The germline CDR1 and CDR2 sequences are MDHEN and SYDVKM. CDR3 DNA: TGTGCCAGCACCGGGGTCCGGCAGCCCCAGCATTTT. Translated, it gives CASTGVRQPQHF.

V and J are TRBV6-5 and TRBJ2-4; D not resolved. This CDR3 region has 14 residues. Germline values: CDR1 MNHEY, CDR2 SVGAGI. Trimming stripped 7 bases from V and 4 bases from J, with 14 bases between. CDR3 sequence reads: CASNPSGRKNIQYF. The CDR3 coding sequence is TGTGCCAGCAACCCGTCCGGAAGGAAAAACATTCAGTACTTC.

This chain connects TRBV6-2 or TRBV6-3 to TRBJ2-7, with TRBD1 matching over 11 bases. Germline CDR1 reads MNHEY; CDR2 reads SVGEGT. The CDR3 extends over 18 amino acids. Unmatched junction bases numbered 14, after V lost 5 bases and J lost 2 bases. The CDR3 DNA reads as TGTGCCAGCAGTCGGACAGGGGGCAGAGCCCTTTCCACCTACGAGCAGTACTTC. Translating gives CASSRTGGRALSTYEQYF.

The genes are TRBV4-3 and TRBJ2-1; no clear D. In germline, CDR1 is LGHNA, CDR2 YSLEER. This CDR3 spans 15 amino acids. Deletions cut 4 bases from V and 5 bases from J, with 15 bases between. The CDR3: CASSPYHNPNNEQFF. Here the CDR3 DNA reads TGCGCCAGCAGCCCCTATCATAATCCCAACAATGAGCAGTTCTTC.

The chain couples TRBV18 to TRBJ2-2; unclear D gene. This CDR3 is 15 amino acids long. Trimming cost V 0 bases and J 4 bases, with 9 bases left between them. Germline CDR1 KGHSH, CDR2 LQKENI. CDR3: CASSPPGWSTGELFF. CDR3 DNA sequence: TGTGCCAGCTCACCACCGGGATGGAGCACCGGGGAGCTGTTTTTT.

This rearrangement joins TRBV7-9 to TRBJ2-1; perhaps TRBD1 as D (6 bases). There are 16 residues in the CDR3. Germline values: CDR1 SEHNR, CDR2 FQNEAQ (reference sequence). Trimming cost V 5 bases and J 0 bases, with 14 bases left between them. The CDR3 loop reads CASSDTGWSSYNEQFF. The DNA of the CDR3 is TGTGCCAGCAGCGATACAGGGTGGAGCTCCTACAATGAGCAGTTCTTC.

The chain links TRBV4-2 to TRBJ2-7, with a weak D call TRBD2 (6 bases). The CDR3 has 15 residues. V lost 0 bases to trimming and J lost 6 bases, with 15 bases between them. CDR1 is LGHNA, CDR2 YNFKEQ, per germline. The CDR3 DNA reads TGTGCCAGCAGCCAAGATGTGGGAACTAGCCCCGAGCAGTACTTC. It codes for CASSQDVGTSPEQYF.

This clonotype has just one count. One end of the junction does not line up with germline, which may come from a read error. CDR3 residues: CANSLRDTYEQYF. Here the CDR3 DNA reads TGCGCCAACAGCTTGCGGGACACCTACGAGCAGTACTTC. V and J are TRBV5-1 and TRBJ2-7; either TRBD1 or TRBD2 may fit D (6 bases each). Germline values: CDR1 SGHRS, CDR2 YFSETQ. This CDR3 region has 13 residues.

The chain recombines TRBV7-8 with TRBJ2-7; D not resolved. Between the trimmed V and J ends, which lost 5 bases and 12 bases, there was a span of 23 bases. This CDR3 is built from 14 residues. Germline values: CDR1 SGHVS, CDR2 FQNEAQ. The CDR3 DNA reads as TGTGCCAGCAGCCCCCGAAATGTGCAGGATTCGAGGTACTTC. Its translation: CASSPRNVQDSRYF. Supplemented by reference TRBV7-8 and TRBJ2-7, the full variable domain reads GAGVSQSPRYKVAKRGQDVALRCDPISGHVSLFWYQQALGQGPEFLTYFQNEAQLDKSGLPSDRFFAERPEGSVSTLKIQRTQQEDSAVYLCASSPRNVQDSRYFGPGTRLTVT.

Only a few counts were recorded for this clonotype. This rearrangement joins TRBV7-9 to TRBJ1-2; 9 bases align to TRBD1. Germline V lookup: CDR1 SEHNR, CDR2 FQNEAQ (reference sequence). J gave up 6 bases and V 5 bases, and 7 bases lay outside the gene matches. This CDR3 is built from 14 residues. CDR3 bases: TGTGCCAGCAGCAAAGACAGGGGGTTTCATGGCTACACCTTC. Protein: CASSKDRGFHGYTF.

This chain uses TRBV6-5 with TRBJ1-1; 8 nucleotides match TRBD1. The CDR3 contains 16 residues. Germline CDR1 and CDR2: MNHEY and SVGAGI. V lost 4 bases, J lost 4 bases, and 11 bases stayed unmatched. The CDR3 here is CASSSPRQGPGTEAFF. The CDR3, as DNA: TGTGCCAGCAGTTCCCCCAGACAGGGGCCGGGCACTGAAGCTTTCTTT.

This chain links TRBV28 with TRBJ2-4, with TRBD1 matching 8 bases. Germline V CDR1 and CDR2: MDHEN, SYDVKM. V was pared by 5 bases and J by 1 base, with 1 base of the junction left unmatched. CDR3 length equals 14 residues. The CDR3 nucleotides read TGTGCCAGCAGTAGACAGGGGGCCAAAAACATTCAGTACTTC. It encodes CASSRQGAKNIQYF.

This rearrangement joins TRBV28 to TRBJ2-1; 10 positions agree with TRBD2. Germline V gene data show CDR1 as MDHEN and CDR2 as SYDVKM. The trim removed 6 bases at V and 0 bases at J, leaving 2 bases unmatched. The CDR3 is 15 residues long. CDR3 loop: CASRASGSSYNEQFF. The CDR3, as DNA: TGTGCCAGCAGAGCTAGCGGGAGCTCCTACAATGAGCAGTTCTTC.

V is TRBV4-2 and J is TRBJ2-7; D is possibly TRBD1 (6 bases). Trimming shortened V by 4 bases and J by 5 bases, and 12 bases separated the two germline ends. Per germline, CDR1 LGHNA and CDR2 YNFKEQ. CDR3 length equals 13 residues. DNA for the CDR3: TGTGCCAGCAGCCCAACAGGGAACCACGAGCAGTACTTC. Protein product: CASSPTGNHEQYF.

The rearrangement uses TRBV5-6 and TRBJ2-4; D assignment may be TRBD1 or TRBD2 (5 bases each). This CDR3 has 15 amino acids. The germline V gene encodes CDR1 SGHDT and CDR2 YYEEEE. Trimming took 4 bases from V and 6 from J, leaving 17 bases between them. CDR3: CASSLRGPGLNIQYF. The CDR3 DNA reads TGTGCCAGCAGCCTCCGGGGCCCTGGGTTAAACATTCAGTACTTC.

This clonotype was observed once. This sequence joins TRBV29-1 and TRBJ2-1; D is perhaps TRBD1 (8 bases). Deletions cut 3 bases from V and 5 bases from J, with 17 bases between. This CDR3 contains 15 residues. Germline-derived CDR1 and CDR2 are SQVTM and ANQGSEA. Here the CDR3 reads CSVEHRGGSNNEQFF. The CDR3 bases are TGCAGCGTTGAGCACAGGGGGGGATCGAACAATGAGCAGTTCTTC.

There are a few counts of this clonotype. V and J are TRBV30 and TRBJ1-1, with a tentative D call TRBD1 (5 bases). Trimming stripped 0 bases from V and 1 base from J, with 9 bases between. Germline V gene sequence: CDR1 GTSNPN, CDR2 SVGIG (reference sequence). The CDR3 length is 14 residues. CDR3 in amino acids: CAWSVRGGNTEAFF. The DNA for the CDR3 is TGTGCCTGGAGTGTACGGGGGGGGAACACTGAAGCTTTCTTT.

The chain is built from TRBV2 and TRBJ2-5; 7 bases align to TRBD2. The ends lost 6 bases at V and 1 base at J; junction bases unmatched: 5. The CDR3 length is 14 residues. Germline-derived CDR1 and CDR2 are SNHLY and FYNNEI. The CDR3 protein is CASRGREAQETQYF. Written as DNA, the CDR3 is TGTGCCAGCAGAGGACGGGAGGCCCAAGAGACCCAGTACTTC. Full variable domain (outside the CDR3, taken from reference TRBV2 and TRBJ2-5): EPEVTQTPSHQVTQMGQEVILRCVPISNHLYFYWYRQILGQKVEFLVSFYNNEISEKSEIFDDQFSVERPDGSNFTLKIRSTKLEDSAMYFCASRGREAQETQYFGPGTRLLVL.

The rearrangement links TRBV19 to TRBJ2-7; TRBD2 agrees at 10 bases. In germline, CDR1 is LNHDA, CDR2 SQIVND (reference sequence). The CDR3 spans 12 residues. The J segment lost 12 bases and the V segment lost 3 bases, leaving 5 bases of the junction unmatched. This CDR3 reads CASSMPSGSMYF. The DNA for the CDR3 is TGTGCCAGTAGTATGCCTAGCGGGAGTATGTACTTC.

The chain is built from TRBV12-3 or TRBV12-4 and TRBJ2-2; tentatively, D is TRBD2 (6 bases). V was shortened by 8 bases and J by 6 bases, with 28 bases between the two germline ends. The CDR3 runs 18 residues. The CDR3 sequence is CASLATPQALWEAGELFF. The CDR3 DNA reads as TGTGCCAGCCTTGCCACCCCTCAGGCCCTGTGGGAGGCCGGGGAGCTGTTTTTT.

The DNA for the CDR3 is TGTGCCAGCAGTCCACTATGGGGACAGGGGGCAGTCGAGCAGTACTTC. It yields the protein CASSPLWGQGAVEQYF. The rearrangement links TRBV6-6 to TRBJ2-7; TRBD1 matches at 12 bases. V dropped 5 bases and J dropped 6; count of bases not matched to a gene: 11. This CDR3 is built from 16 residues. Germline loops: CDR1 MNHNY, CDR2 SVGAGI (reference sequence).

This chain uses TRBV18 with TRBJ1-1, with 7 positions matching TRBD1. The V gene end was trimmed by 2 bases and the J gene end by 0 bases; junction bases not matched to a gene: 6. This CDR3 is built from 16 residues. Per germline, CDR1 KGHSH and CDR2 LQKENI. This CDR3 is CASSPGQEHLNTEAFF. Written as DNA, the CDR3 is TGTGCCAGCTCACCAGGACAGGAGCACTTGAACACTGAAGCTTTCTTT.

The rearrangement uses TRBV7-2 and TRBJ1-3; 9 positions agree with TRBD1. Unmatched junction bases numbered 6, after V lost 5 bases and J lost 4 bases. Per germline, CDR1 SGHTA and CDR2 FQGNSA. The CDR3 has 15 residues. CDR3 sequence (DNA): TGTGCCAGCAGCAGAACAGGGGGCGCCGGAAACACCATATATTTT. Translation: CASSRTGGAGNTIYF. The whole variable domain, filled in from reference TRBV7-2 and TRBJ1-3, reads GAGVSQSPSNKVTEKGKDVELRCDPISGHTALYWYRQSLGQGLEFLIYFQGNSAPDKSGLPSDRFSAERTGGSVSTLTIQRTQQEDSAVYLCASSRTGGAGNTIYFGEGSWLTVV.

J is TRBJ2-5 and V is TRBV19, with D tentatively TRBD2 (5 bases). The CDR3 has 14 residues. V was shortened by 3 bases and J by 2 bases, with 10 bases between the two germline ends. CDR1 and CDR2 (germline): LNHDA, SQIVND (reference sequence). The CDR3 DNA sequence: TGTGCCAGTAGTATGGACGGGGAACAAGAGACCCAGTACTTC. It is translated as CASSMDGEQETQYF.

The chain joins TRBV28 to TRBJ2-1; D unresolved. CDR1 is MDHEN and CDR2 is SYDVKM in the germline V gene. Deletions cut 7 bases from V and 3 bases from J, with 10 bases between. The CDR3 is 13 amino acids. The CDR3 loop is CASMPALYNEQFF. In DNA form, the CDR3 reads TGTGCCAGCATGCCAGCCCTCTACAATGAGCAGTTCTTC.

The chain is built from TRBV19 and TRBJ2-1; no definite D call. Trimming left V 4 bases short and J 10 bases short, with 14 bases between. The length of the CDR3 is 13 residues. CDR1 LNHDA and CDR2 SQIVND come from the germline V gene (reference sequence). The CDR3 is CASSRAQSLEQFF. DNA of the CDR3: TGTGCCAGTAGTAGAGCCCAGTCCCTGGAGCAGTTCTTC.

V and J are TRBV29-1 and TRBJ2-6; D might be TRBD1 (5 bases). This CDR3 is 15 amino acids long. Trimming shortened V by 2 bases and J by 2 bases, and 10 bases separated the two germline ends. The germline V gene has CDR1 SQVTM and CDR2 ANQGSEA. This CDR3 reads CSVEQGSAGANVLTF. The CDR3 DNA is TGCAGCGTTGAACAGGGATCTGCTGGGGCCAACGTCCTGACTTTC.

This chain uses TRBV11-1 with TRBJ2-7; D is ambiguous. This CDR3 spans 15 amino acids. Germline CDR1 is SGHAT and CDR2 is FQDESV (reference sequence). V lost 2 bases, J lost 7 bases, and 18 bases lay in between. The CDR3 region has the DNA TGTGCCAGCAGCTTACAGGTGGGCGGTTCAAAGGAGCAGTACTTC. It translates to CASSLQVGGSKEQYF. The variable domain in full, completed from reference TRBV11-1 and TRBJ2-7, reads EAEVAQSPRYKITEKSQAVAFWCDPISGHATLYWYRQILGQGPELLVQFQDESVVDDSQLPKDRFSAERLKGVDSTLKIQPAELGDSAMYLCASSLQVGGSKEQYFGPGTRLTVT.

The V gene is TRBV7-9, the J gene TRBJ2-1, with D tentatively TRBD1 or TRBD2 (5 bases each). Germline values: CDR1 SEHNR, CDR2 FQNEAQ (reference sequence). This CDR3 comprises 14 residues. The ends were cut back, 5 bases at V and 9 bases at J, with 17 bases in the middle. CDR3 coding DNA: TGTGCCAGCAGCCCACCGGGAAAGCAGGGTGAGCAGTTCTTC. Protein: CASSPPGKQGEQFF.

The chain uses TRBV9 and TRBJ1-4; maybe TRBD1 (5 bases). CDR1 and CDR2 (germline): SGDLS, YYNGEE. The CDR3 contains 14 residues. Trimming left V 2 bases short and J 5 bases short, with 10 bases between. The CDR3 DNA reads as TGTGCCAGCAGCGTGTCATCAGGGAATGAAAAACTGTTTTTT. Protein sequence: CASSVSSGNEKLFF. Full variable domain (rest looked up from reference TRBV9 and TRBJ1-4): DSGVTQTPKHLITATGQRVTLRCSPRSGDLSVYWYQQSLDQGLQFLIQYYNGEERAKGNILERFSAQQFPDLHSELNLSSLELGDSALYFCASSVSSGNEKLFFGSGTQLSVL.

The chain links TRBV30 to TRBJ2-7, with D possibly matching TRBD2 (6 bases). Germline values: CDR1 GTSNPN, CDR2 SVGIG (reference sequence). The CDR3 is 13 residues long. Trimming took off 2 bases at V and 3 bases at J, with 11 bases between the two ends. The CDR3 region has the DNA TGTGCCTGGAGTTTCGGAGGGTTCTACGAGCAGTACTTC. Its protein is CAWSFGGFYEQYF.